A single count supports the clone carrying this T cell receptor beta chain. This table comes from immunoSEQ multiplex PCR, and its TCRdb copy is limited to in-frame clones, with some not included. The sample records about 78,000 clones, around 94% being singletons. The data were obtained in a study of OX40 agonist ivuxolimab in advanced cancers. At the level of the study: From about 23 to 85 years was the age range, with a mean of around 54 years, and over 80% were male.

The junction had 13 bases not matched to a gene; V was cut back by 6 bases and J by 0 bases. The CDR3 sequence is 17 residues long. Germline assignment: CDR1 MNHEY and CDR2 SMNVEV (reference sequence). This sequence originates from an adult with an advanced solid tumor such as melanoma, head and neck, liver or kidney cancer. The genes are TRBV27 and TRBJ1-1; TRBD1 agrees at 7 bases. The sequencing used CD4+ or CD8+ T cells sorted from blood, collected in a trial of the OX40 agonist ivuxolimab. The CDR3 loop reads CASRGRGPGGMNTEAFF. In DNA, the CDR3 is TGTGCCAGCAGGGGGCGTGGGCCAGGGGGGATGAACACTGAAGCTTTCTTT.